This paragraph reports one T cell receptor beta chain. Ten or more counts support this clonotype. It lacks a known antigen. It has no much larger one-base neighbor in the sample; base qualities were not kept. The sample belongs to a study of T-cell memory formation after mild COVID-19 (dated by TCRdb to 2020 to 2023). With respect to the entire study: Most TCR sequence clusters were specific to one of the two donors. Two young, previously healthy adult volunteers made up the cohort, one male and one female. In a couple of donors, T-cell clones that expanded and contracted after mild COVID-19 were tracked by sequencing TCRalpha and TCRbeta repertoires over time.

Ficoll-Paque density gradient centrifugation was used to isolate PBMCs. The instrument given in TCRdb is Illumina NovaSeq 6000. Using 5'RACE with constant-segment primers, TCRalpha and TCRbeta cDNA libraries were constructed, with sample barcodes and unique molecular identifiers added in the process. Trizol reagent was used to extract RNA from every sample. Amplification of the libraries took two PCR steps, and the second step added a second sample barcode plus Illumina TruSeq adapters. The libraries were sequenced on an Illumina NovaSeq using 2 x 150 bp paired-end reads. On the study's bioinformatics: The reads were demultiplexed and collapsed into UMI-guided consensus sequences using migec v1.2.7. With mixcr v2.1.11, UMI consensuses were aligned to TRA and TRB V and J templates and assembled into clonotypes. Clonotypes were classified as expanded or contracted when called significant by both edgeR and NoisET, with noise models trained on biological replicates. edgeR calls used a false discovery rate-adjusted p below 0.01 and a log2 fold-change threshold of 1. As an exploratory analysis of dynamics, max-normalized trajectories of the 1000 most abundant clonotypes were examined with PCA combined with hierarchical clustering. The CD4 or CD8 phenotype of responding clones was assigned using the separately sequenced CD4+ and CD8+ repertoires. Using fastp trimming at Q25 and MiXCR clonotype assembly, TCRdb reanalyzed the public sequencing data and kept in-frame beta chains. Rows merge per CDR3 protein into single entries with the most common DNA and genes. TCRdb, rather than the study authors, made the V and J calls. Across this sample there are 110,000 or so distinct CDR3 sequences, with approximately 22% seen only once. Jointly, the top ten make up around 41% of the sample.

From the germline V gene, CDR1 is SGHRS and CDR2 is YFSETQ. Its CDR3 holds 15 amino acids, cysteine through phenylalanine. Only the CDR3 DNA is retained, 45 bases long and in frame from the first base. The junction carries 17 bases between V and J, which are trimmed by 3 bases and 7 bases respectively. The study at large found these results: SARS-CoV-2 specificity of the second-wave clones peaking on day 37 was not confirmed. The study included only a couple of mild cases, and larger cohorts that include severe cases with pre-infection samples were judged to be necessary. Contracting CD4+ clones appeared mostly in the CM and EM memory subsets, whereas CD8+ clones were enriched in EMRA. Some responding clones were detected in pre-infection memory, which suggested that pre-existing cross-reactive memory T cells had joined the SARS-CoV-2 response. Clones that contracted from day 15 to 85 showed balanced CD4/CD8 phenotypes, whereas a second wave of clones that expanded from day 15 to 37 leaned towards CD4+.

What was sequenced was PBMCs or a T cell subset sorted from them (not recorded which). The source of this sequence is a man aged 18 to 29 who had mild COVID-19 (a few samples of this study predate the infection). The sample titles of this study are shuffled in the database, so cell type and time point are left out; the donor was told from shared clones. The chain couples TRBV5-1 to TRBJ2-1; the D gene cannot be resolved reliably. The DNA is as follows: TGCGCCAGCAGCTACGGACGGCCGGCCTGGAATGAGCAGTTCTTC. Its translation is CASSYGRPAWNEQFF.